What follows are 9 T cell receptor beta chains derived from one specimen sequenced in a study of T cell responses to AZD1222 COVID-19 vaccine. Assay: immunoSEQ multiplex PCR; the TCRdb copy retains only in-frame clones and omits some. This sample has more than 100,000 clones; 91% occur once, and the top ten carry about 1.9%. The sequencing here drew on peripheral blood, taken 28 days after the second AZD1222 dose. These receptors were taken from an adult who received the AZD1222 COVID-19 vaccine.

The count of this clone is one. CDR3 sequence (DNA): TGTGCCAGCAGTAAACAGGGGTTCGGTGAAAAACTGTTTTTT. This gives the protein CASSKQGFGEKLFF. The V gene is TRBV27, the J gene TRBJ1-4, with 7 nucleotides matching TRBD1. Germline CDR1 MNHEY, CDR2 SMNVEV (reference sequence). This CDR3 region has 14 residues. With 5 bases clipped from V and 7 bases from J, the junction kept 7 bases outside the gene matches.

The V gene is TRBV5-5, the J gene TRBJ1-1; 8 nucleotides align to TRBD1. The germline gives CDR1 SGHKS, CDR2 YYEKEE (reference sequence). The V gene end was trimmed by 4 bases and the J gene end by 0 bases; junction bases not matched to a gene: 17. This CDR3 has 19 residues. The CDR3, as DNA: TGTGCCAGCAGCCCCTTCCAGACAGGGGACTCGATTGTGAACACTGAAGCTTTCTTT. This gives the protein CASSPFQTGDSIVNTEAFF.

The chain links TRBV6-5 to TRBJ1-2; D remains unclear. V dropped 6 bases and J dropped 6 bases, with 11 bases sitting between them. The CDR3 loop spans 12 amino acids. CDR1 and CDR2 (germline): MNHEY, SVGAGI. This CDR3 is CASRPGLDGYTF. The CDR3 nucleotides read TGTGCCAGCAGGCCCGGACTGGATGGCTACACCTTC.

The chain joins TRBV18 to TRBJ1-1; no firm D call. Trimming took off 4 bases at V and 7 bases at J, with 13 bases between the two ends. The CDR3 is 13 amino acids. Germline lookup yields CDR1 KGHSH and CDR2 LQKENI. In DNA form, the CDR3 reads TGTGCCAGCTCACTCGGTGTGGGGTTTGAAGCTTTCTTT. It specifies CASSLGVGFEAFF.

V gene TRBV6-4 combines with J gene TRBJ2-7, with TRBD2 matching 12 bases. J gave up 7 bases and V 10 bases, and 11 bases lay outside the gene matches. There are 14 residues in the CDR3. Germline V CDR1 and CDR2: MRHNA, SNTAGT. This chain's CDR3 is CATSSTSGSREQYV. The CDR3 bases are TGTGCCACCTCATCGACTAGCGGGAGTAGGGAGCAGTACGTC.

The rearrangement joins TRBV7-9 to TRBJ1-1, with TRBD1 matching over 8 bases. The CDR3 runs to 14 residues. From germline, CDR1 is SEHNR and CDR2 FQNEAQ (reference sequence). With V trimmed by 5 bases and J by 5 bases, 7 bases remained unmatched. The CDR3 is CASSQGQGGTEAFF. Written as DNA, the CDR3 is TGTGCCAGCAGCCAAGGACAGGGCGGTACTGAAGCTTTCTTT.

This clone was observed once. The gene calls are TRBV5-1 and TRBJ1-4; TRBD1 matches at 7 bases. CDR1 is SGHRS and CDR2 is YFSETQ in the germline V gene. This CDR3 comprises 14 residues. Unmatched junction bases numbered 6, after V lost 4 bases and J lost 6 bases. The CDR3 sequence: CASSVGTVHEKLFF. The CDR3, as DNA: TGCGCCAGCAGCGTAGGGACAGTTCATGAAAAACTGTTTTTT.

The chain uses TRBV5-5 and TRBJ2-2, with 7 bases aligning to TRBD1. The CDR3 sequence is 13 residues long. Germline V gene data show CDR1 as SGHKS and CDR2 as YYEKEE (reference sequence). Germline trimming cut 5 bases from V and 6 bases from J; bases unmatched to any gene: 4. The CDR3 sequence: CASRTGTPGELFF. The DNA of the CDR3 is TGTGCCAGCAGGACAGGGACCCCCGGGGAGCTGTTTTTT.

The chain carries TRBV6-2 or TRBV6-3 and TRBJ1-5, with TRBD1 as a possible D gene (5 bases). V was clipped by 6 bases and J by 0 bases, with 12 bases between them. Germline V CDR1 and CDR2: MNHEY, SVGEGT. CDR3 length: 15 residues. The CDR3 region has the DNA TGTGCCAGCAGCTTCAGACAGCTTAGCAATCAGCCCCAGCATTTT. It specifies CASSFRQLSNQPQHF.